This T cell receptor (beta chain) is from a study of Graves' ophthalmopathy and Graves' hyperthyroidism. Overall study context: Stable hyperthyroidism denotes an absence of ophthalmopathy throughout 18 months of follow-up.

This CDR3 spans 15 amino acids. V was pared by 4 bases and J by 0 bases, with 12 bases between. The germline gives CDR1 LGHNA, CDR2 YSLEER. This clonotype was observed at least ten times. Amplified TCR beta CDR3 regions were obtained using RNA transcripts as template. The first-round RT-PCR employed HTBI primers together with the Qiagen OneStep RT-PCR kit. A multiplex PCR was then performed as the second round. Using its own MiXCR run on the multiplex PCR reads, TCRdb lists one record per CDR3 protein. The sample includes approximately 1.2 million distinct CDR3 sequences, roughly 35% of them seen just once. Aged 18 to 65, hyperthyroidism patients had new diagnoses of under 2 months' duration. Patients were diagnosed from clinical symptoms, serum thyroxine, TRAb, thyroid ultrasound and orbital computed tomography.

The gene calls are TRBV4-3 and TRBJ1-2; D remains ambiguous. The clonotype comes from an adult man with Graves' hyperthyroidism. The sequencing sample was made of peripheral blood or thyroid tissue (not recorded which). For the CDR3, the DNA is TGCGCCAGCAGCCCGAACAGAGCTCCTAACTATGGCTACACCTTC. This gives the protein CASSPNRAPNYGYTF.